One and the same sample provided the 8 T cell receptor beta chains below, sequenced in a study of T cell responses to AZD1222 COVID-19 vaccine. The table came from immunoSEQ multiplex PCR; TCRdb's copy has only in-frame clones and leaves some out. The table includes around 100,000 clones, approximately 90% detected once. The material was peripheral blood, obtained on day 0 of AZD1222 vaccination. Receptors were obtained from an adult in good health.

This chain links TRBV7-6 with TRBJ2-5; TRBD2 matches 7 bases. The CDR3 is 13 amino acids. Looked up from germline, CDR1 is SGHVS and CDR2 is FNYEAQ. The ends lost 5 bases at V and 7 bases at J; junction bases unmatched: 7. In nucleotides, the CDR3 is TGTGCCAGCAGCCCGGGACTAATCGGGACCCAGTACTTC. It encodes CASSPGLIGTQYF.

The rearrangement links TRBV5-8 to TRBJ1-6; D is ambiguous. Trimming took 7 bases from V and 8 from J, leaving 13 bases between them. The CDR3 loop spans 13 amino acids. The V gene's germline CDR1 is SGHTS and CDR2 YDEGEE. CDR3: CASRIQRDSPLHF. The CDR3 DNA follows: TGTGCCAGCCGAATCCAGCGGGATTCACCCCTCCACTTT.

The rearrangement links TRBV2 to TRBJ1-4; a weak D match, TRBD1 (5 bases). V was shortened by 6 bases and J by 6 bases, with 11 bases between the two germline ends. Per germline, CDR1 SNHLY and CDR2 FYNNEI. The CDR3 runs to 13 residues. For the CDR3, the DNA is TGTGCCAGCAGGATCAGGGTTGATGAAAAACTGTTTTTT. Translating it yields CASRIRVDEKLFF.

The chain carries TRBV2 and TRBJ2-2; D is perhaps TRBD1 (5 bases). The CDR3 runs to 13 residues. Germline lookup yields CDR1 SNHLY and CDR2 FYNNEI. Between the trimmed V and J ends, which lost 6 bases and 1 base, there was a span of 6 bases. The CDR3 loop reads CASSRVNTGELFF. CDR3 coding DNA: TGTGCCAGCAGCAGGGTGAACACCGGGGAGCTGTTTTTT.

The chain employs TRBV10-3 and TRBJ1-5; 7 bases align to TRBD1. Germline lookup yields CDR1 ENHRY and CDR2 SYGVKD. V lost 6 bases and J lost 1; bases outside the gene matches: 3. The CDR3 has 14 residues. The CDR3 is CAISQQGSNQPQHF. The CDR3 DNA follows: TGTGCCATCAGCCAACAGGGGAGCAATCAGCCCCAGCATTTT.

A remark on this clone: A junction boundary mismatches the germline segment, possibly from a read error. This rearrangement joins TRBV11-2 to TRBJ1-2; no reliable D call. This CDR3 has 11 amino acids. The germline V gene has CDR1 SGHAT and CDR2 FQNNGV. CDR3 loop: CASSLGRLLSF. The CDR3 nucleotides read TGTGCCAGCAGCTTAGGGCGTCTCCTATCCTTC. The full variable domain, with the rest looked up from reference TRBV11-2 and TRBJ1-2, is EAGVAQSPRYKIIEKRQSVAFWCNPISGHATLYWYQQILGQGPKLLIQFQNNGVVDDSQLPKDRFSAERLKGVDSTLKIQPAKLEDSAVYLCASSLGRLLSFGSGTRLTVV.

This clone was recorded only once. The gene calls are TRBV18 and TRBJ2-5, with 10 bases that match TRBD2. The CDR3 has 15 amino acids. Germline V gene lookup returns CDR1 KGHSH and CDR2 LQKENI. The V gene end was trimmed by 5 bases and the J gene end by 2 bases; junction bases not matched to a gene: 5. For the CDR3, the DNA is TGTGCCAGCTCATGGCTAGCGGGGGTACAAGAGACCCAGTACTTC. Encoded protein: CASSWLAGVQETQYF.

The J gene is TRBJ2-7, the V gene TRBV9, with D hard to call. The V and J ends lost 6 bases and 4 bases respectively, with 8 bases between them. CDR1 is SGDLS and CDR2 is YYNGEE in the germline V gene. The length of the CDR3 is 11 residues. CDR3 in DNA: TGTGCCAGCACCGACGGGTACGAGCAGTACTTC. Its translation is CASTDGYEQYF. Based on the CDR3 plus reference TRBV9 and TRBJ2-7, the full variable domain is DSGVTQTPKHLITATGQRVTLRCSPRSGDLSVYWYQQSLDQGLQFLIQYYNGEERAKGNILERFSAQQFPDLHSELNLSSLELGDSALYFCASTDGYEQYFGPGTRLTVT.